A selection of T cell receptor beta chains follows, all from one sample in a study of T cell responses to AZD1222 COVID-19 vaccine. Produced via immunoSEQ multiplex PCR; TCRdb's table is partial and in-frame only. The sample has 150,000 to 200,000 clones; roughly 94% are singletons. This specimen consisted of peripheral blood, obtained 28 days after the second AZD1222 dose. The source is an adult who received the AZD1222 COVID-19 vaccine. Each CDR3 is given without its conserved first and last residue. A D gene is named only where the DNA matches it firmly.

V	D	CDR3
TRBV12-3/TRBV12-4	.	ASSSGLQAF
TRBV2	.	ASSPALSGNTIY
TRBV6-6	TRBD1	ASSHPWTGRDQPQH
TRBV5-4	.	ASSSGNTGELF
TRBV3-1/TRBV3-2	TRBD2	ASSLGLAGGRGNEQF
TRBV25-1	TRBD2	ASSGPGGAHEQY
TRBV7-8	.	ASSFSTYNEQF
TRBV7-2	TRBD1	ASSSGQGDYGYT
TRBV3-1/TRBV3-2	.	ASSPWTENTEAF
TRBV21-1	.	ASSKGSRFSNYGYT
TRBV3-1/TRBV3-2	TRBD1	ASSQMDRGNYGYT
TRBV7-9	.	ASSLGVLTSGETQY
TRBV5-6	.	ASSLSDRFYTGELF
TRBV2	.	ASSGWDGAASADNYGYT